A selection of T cell receptor beta chains follows, all from one sample in a study of human T cells and chemical hapten exposure. TCRdb itself ran the RACE reads through MiXCR, one entry per CDR3 protein. The table has about 250,000 distinct CDR3 sequences, over 7.5% seen once. Sample: whole blood, taken in connection with sensitization to the hapten diphenylcyclopropenone (DPC). Receptors originate from a man aged 18 to 30 with alopecia areata. Some clones in this sample may be carry-over from other donors' samples. CDR3s include the opening cysteine and the closing phenylalanine or tryptophan. Clone size is given for some rows only: seen once, a few or many times, or a class if the clone is expanded.

V gene: TRBV20-1; J gene: TRBJ1-5; CDR3 length: 17; clone size: -; CDR3 protein: CSASSLFWDSFNQPQHF
V gene: TRBV7-2; J gene: TRBJ2-5; CDR3 length: 13; clone size: few; CDR3 protein: CASSPGQLETQYF
V gene: TRBV12-3/TRBV12-4; J gene: TRBJ1-1; CDR3 length: 14; clone size: -; CDR3 protein: CASSLISMNTEAFF
V gene: TRBV18; J gene: TRBJ1-6; CDR3 length: 16; clone size: few; CDR3 protein: CASSPFRGRENSPLHF
V gene: TRBV7-9; J gene: TRBJ1-5; CDR3 length: 16; clone size: few; CDR3 protein: CASSLGGSVPNQPQHF
V gene: TRBV7-2; J gene: TRBJ2-5; CDR3 length: 15; clone size: -; CDR3 protein: CASSSERGGQETQYF
V gene: TRBV12-3/TRBV12-4; J gene: TRBJ1-6; CDR3 length: 15; clone size: many; CDR3 protein: CASQAPGVSYSPLHF
V gene: TRBV11-2; J gene: TRBJ2-1; CDR3 length: 14; clone size: few; CDR3 protein: CASTLLTAYNEQFF
V gene: TRBV5-1; J gene: TRBJ2-7; CDR3 length: 14; clone size: -; CDR3 protein: CASSLEGRSYERYF
V gene: TRBV21-1; J gene: TRBJ1-6; CDR3 length: 17; clone size: few; CDR3 protein: CASSKGRGGSYNSPLHF
V gene: TRBV6-2/TRBV6-3; J gene: TRBJ2-1; CDR3 length: 14; clone size: few; CDR3 protein: CASSSLTGGLEQFF
V gene: TRBV27; J gene: TRBJ1-5; CDR3 length: 15; clone size: many; CDR3 protein: CASATLQEHNQPQHF
V gene: TRBV7-9; J gene: TRBJ1-5; CDR3 length: 18; clone size: -; CDR3 protein: CASSPGRWLGVSNQPQHF
V gene: TRBV4-1; J gene: TRBJ1-6; CDR3 length: 17; clone size: -; CDR3 protein: CASSRMTGGLRNSPLHF
V gene: TRBV4-3; J gene: TRBJ1-4; CDR3 length: 15; clone size: many; CDR3 protein: CASSHWKETDEKLFF
V gene: TRBV7-9; J gene: TRBJ1-1; CDR3 length: 15; clone size: few; CDR3 protein: CASSWAGTPNTEAFF
V gene: TRBV27; J gene: TRBJ1-3; CDR3 length: 12; clone size: many; CDR3 protein: CASSLPGNTIYF
V gene: TRBV7-9; J gene: TRBJ1-1; CDR3 length: 14; clone size: few; CDR3 protein: CASSSEGAGTEAFF
V gene: TRBV20-1; J gene: TRBJ2-1; CDR3 length: 16; clone size: -; CDR3 protein: CSARVSGTSGDNEQFF
V gene: TRBV6-2/TRBV6-3; J gene: TRBJ2-7; CDR3 length: 16; clone size: many; CDR3 protein: CASSYSKRDRSYEQYF
V gene: TRBV6-2/TRBV6-3; J gene: TRBJ1-1; CDR3 length: 16; clone size: -; CDR3 protein: CASSPWTGVGSTEAFF
V gene: TRBV24-1; J gene: TRBJ2-7; CDR3 length: 14; clone size: -; CDR3 protein: CATSDTGTGYEQYF
V gene: TRBV5-1; J gene: TRBJ2-5; CDR3 length: 15; clone size: -; CDR3 protein: CASSSGAGIQETQYF
V gene: TRBV29-1; J gene: TRBJ1-1; CDR3 length: 11; clone size: few; CDR3 protein: CSVDHGSGAFF
V gene: TRBV29-1; J gene: TRBJ2-7; CDR3 length: 12; clone size: -; CDR3 protein: CSVGDIGYEQYF
V gene: TRBV9; J gene: TRBJ2-7; CDR3 length: 15; clone size: few; CDR3 protein: CASSLTGTGIPEQYF
V gene: TRBV4-1; J gene: TRBJ1-4; CDR3 length: 13; clone size: -; CDR3 protein: CASSQWVGEKLFF
V gene: TRBV5-1; J gene: TRBJ1-1; CDR3 length: 14; clone size: many; CDR3 protein: CASSWSYGNTEAFF